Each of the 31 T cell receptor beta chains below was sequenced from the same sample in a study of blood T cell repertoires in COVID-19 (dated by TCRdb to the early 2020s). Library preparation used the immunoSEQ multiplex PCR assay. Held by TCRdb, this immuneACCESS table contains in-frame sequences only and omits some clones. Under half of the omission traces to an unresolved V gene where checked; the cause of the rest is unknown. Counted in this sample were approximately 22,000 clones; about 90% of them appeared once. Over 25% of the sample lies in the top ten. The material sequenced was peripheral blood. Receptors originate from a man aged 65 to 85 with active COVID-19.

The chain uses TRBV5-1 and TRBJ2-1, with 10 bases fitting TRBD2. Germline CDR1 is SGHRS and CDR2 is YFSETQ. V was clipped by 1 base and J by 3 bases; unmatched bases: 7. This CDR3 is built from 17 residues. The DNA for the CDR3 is TGCGCCAGCAGCTTGAACCCTACTAGCGGGAACTACAATGAGCAGTTCTTC. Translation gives CASSLNPTSGNYNEQFF.

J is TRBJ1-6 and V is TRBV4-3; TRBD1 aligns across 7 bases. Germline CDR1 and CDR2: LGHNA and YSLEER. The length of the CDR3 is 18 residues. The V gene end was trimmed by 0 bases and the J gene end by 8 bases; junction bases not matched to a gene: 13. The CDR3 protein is CASSQDAREGARDSPLHF. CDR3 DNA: TGCGCCAGCAGCCAAGATGCCCGGGAGGGGGCGCGAGATTCACCCCTCCACTTT.

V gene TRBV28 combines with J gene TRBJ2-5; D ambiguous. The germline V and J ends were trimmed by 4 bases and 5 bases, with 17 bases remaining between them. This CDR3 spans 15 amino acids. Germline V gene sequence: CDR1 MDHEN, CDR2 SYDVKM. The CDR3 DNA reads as TGTGCCAGCAGTTCACGGGTTATGGCATGGGAGACCCAGTACTTC. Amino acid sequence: CASSSRVMAWETQYF. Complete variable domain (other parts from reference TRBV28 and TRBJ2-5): DVKVTQSSRYLVKRTGEKVFLECVQDMDHENMFWYRQDPGLGLRLIYFSYDVKMKEKGDIPEGYSVSREKKERFSLILESASTNQTSMYLCASSSRVMAWETQYFGPGTRLLVL.

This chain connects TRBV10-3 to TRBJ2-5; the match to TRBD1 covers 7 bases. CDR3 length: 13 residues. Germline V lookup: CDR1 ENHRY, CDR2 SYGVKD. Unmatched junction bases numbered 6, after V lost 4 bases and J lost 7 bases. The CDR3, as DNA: TGTGCCATCAGTGGGACAGGTATGGGGACCCAGTACTTC. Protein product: CAISGTGMGTQYF.

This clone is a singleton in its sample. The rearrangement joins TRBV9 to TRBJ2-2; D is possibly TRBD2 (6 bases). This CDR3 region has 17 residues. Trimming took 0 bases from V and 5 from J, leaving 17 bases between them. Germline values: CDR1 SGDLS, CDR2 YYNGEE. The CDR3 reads CASSVGGRHLGTGELFF. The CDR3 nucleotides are TGTGCCAGCAGCGTAGGGGGGAGGCACCTCGGGACCGGGGAGCTGTTTTTT.

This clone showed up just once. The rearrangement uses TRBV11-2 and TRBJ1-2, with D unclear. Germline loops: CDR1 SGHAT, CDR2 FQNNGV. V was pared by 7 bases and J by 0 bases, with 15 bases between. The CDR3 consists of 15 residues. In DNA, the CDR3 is TGTGCCAGCACCTGGGGAGCAGAGTCTAACTATGGCTACACCTTC. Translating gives CASTWGAESNYGYTF.

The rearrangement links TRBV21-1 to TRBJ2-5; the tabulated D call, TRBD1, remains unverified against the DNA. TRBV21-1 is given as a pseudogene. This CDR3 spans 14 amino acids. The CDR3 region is CASSLDRTQETQYF. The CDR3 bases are TGTGCCAGCAGCCTAGACAGGACCCAAGAGACCCAGTACTTC.

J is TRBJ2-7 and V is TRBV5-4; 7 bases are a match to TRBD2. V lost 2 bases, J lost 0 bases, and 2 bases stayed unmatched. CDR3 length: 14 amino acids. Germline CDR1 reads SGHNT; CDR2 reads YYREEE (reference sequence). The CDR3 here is CASSFGGSSYEQYF. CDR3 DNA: TGTGCCAGCAGCTTTGGCGGGAGCTCCTACGAGCAGTACTTC.

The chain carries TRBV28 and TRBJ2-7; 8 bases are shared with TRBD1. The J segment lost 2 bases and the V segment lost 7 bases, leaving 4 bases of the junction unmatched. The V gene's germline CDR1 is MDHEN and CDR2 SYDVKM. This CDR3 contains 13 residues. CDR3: CASNIQGAYEQYF. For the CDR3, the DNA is TGTGCCAGCAACATACAGGGGGCCTACGAGCAGTACTTC.

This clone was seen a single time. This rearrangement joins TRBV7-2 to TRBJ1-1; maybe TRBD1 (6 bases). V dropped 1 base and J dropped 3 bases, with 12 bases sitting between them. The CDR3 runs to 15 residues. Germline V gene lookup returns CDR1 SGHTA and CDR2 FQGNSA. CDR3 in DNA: TGTGCCAGCAGCTTAGGGCAGGGGAAATACACTGAAGCTTTCTTT. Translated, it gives CASSLGQGKYTEAFF.

The CDR3 DNA follows: TGTGCCAGCAGCTCCAAGACAGGTACAACTGAAGCTTTCTTT. Translation gives CASSSKTGTTEAFF. V and J are TRBV5-4 and TRBJ1-1; maybe TRBD1 (6 bases). In germline, CDR1 is SGHNT, CDR2 YYREEE (reference sequence). Trimming pared 3 bases from V and 5 bases from J, leaving 14 bases between. This CDR3 has 14 amino acids.

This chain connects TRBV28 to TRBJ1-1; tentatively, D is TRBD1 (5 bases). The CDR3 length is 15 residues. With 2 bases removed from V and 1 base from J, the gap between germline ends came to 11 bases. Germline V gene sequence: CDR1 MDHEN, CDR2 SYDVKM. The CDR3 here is CASSLMTVTNTEAFF. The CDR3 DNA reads TGTGCCAGCAGTTTAATGACAGTTACGAACACTGAAGCTTTCTTT.

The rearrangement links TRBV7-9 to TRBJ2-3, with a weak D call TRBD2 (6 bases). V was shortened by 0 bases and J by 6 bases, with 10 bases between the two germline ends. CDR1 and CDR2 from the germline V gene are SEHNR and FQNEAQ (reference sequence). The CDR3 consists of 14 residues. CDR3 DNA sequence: TGTGCCAGCAGCTTAGCGGGGGGTACCGATACGCAGTATTTT. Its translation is CASSLAGGTDTQYF.

Written as DNA, the CDR3 is TGTGCCAGCAGCGTATCGGACTATCCTAGCACAGATACGCAGTATTTT. Translation: CASSVSDYPSTDTQYF. The genes are TRBV9 and TRBJ2-3; D possibly corresponds to TRBD2 (6 bases). The germline V gene has CDR1 SGDLS and CDR2 YYNGEE. The CDR3 runs 16 residues. The V gene lost 1 base and the J gene lost 0 bases, with 12 bases spanning the gap.

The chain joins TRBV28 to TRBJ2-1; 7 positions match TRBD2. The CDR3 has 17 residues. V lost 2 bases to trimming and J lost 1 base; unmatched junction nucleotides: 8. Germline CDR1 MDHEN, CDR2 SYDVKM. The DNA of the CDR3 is TGTGCCAGCAGTTTAACCTGGGGGGGAAGATCCTACAATGAGCAGTTCTTC. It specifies CASSLTWGGRSYNEQFF.

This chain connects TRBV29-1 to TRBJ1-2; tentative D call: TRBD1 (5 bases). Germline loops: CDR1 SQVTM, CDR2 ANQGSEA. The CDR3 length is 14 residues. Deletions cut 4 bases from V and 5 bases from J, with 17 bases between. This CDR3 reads CSVGFGQGGYGYTF. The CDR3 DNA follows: TGCAGCGTTGGATTCGGGCAGGGTGGGTATGGCTACACCTTC.

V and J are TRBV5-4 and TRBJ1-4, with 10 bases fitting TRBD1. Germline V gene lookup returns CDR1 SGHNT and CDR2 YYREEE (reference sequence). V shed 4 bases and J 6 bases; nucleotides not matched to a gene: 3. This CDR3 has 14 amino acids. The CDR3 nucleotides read TGTGCCAGCAGCCGGGGGACAGGGGATGAAAAACTGTTTTTT. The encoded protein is CASSRGTGDEKLFF.

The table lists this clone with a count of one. The CDR3 DNA is TGTGCCAGCACCCTTGGGGACAGGGGCAATGAGCAGTTCTTC. Translation: CASTLGDRGNEQFF. The V gene is TRBV7-9, the J gene TRBJ2-1; 10 nucleotides agree with TRBD1. The V gene's germline CDR1 is SEHNR and CDR2 FQNEAQ (reference sequence). V shed 7 bases, J shed 6 bases, and the junction held 6 bases outside the gene matches. This CDR3 contains 14 residues.

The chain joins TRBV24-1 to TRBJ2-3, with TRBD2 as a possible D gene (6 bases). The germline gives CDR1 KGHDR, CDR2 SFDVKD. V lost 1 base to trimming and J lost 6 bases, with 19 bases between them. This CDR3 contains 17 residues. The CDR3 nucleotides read TGTGCCACCAGTGATTTCGGGACTCAAAATTCAGCGGATACGCAGTATTTT. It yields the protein CATSDFGTQNSADTQYF.

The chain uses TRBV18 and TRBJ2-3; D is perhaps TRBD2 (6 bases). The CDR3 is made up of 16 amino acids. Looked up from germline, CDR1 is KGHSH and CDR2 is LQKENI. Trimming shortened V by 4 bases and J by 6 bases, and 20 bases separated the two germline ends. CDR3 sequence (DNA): TGTGCCAGCTCACTCAACCGGGACTCAGTTGGGGATACGCAGTATTTT. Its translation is CASSLNRDSVGDTQYF.

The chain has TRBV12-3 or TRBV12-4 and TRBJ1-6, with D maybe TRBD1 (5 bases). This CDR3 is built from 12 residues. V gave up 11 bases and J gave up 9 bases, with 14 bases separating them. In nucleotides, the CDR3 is TGTGCCGTTGGGGCAGGGTCTTCACCCCTCCACTTT. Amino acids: CAVGAGSSPLHF.

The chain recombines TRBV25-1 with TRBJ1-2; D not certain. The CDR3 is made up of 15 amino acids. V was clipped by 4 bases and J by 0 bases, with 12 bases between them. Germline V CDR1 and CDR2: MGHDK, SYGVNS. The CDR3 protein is CASSGLGKPNYGYTF. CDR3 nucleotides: TGTGCCAGCAGTGGGCTAGGCAAACCTAACTATGGCTACACCTTC.

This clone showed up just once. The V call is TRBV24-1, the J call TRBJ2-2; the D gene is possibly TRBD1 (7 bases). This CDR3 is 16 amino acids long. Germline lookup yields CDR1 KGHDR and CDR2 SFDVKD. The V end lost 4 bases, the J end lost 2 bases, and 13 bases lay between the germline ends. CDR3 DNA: TGTGCCACCAGTGAGCAGGGGGGTATCAACACCGGGGAGCTGTTTTTT. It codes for CATSEQGGINTGELFF.

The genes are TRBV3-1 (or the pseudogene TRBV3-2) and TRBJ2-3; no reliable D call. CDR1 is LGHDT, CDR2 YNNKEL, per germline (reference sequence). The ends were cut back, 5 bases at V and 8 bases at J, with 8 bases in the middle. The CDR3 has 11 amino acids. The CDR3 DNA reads TGTGCCAGCAGCTACAGTGGTACGCAGTATTTT. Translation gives CASSYSGTQYF.

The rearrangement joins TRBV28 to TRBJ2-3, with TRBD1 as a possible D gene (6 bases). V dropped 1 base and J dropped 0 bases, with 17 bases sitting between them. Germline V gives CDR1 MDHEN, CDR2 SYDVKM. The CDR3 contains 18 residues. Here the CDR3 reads CASSLSAFGGPSTDTQYF. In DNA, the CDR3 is TGTGCCAGCAGTTTATCTGCCTTTGGGGGCCCTAGCACAGATACGCAGTATTTT.

The chain's CDR3 is CASRRTGGLMNTEAFF. The DNA of the CDR3 is TGTGCCAGCAGGAGAACAGGGGGCCTTATGAACACTGAAGCTTTCTTT. This chain connects TRBV28 to TRBJ1-1, with 9 bases identical to TRBD1. This CDR3 has 16 amino acids. Trimming removed 6 bases from V and 0 bases from J; junction bases left unmatched: 8. Germline loops: CDR1 MDHEN, CDR2 SYDVKM.

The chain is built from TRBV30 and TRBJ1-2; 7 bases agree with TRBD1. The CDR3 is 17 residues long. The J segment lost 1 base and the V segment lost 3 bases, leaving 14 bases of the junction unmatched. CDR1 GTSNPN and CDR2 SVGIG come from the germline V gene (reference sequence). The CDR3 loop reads CAWRKGEKGALNYGYTF. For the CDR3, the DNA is TGTGCCTGGAGGAAAGGCGAGAAGGGGGCCCTTAACTATGGCTACACCTTC.

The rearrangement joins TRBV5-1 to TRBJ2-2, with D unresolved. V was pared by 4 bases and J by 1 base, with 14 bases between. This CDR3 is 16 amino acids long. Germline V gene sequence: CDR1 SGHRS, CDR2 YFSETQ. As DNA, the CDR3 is TGCGCCAGCAGCGTAATCAGGATTAAGAACACCGGGGAGCTGTTTTTT. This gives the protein CASSVIRIKNTGELFF.

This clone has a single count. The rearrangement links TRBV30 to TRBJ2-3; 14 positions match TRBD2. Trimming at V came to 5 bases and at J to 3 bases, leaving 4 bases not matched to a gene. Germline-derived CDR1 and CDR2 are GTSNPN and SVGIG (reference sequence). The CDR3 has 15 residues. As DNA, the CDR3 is TGTGCCTGGGCGGGGACTAGCGGGAGAACAGATACGCAGTATTTT. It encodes CAWAGTSGRTDTQYF.

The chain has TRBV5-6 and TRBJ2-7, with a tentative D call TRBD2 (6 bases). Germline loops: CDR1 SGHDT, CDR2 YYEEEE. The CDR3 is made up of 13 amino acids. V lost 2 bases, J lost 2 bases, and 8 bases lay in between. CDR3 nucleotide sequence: TGTGCCAGCAGCTTCGGGGGAGCCTACGAGCAGTACTTC. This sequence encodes CASSFGGAYEQYF.

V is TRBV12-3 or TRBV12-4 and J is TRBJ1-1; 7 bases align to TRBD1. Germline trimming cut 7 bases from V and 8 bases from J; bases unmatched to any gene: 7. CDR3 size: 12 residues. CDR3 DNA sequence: TGTGCCAGCAACTACAGGGGCCCAGAAGCTTTCTTT. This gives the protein CASNYRGPEAFF.